This T cell receptor (beta chain) was obtained from a study of Graves' ophthalmopathy and Graves' hyperthyroidism (dated by TCRdb to 2017 to 2018). Looking at the study overall: Peripheral blood was collected at initial diagnosis, prior to any treatment. In total, approximately 130 blood samples were TCR-sequenced: 43 ophthalmopathy, approximately 80 hyperthyroidism and some 17 hyperthyroidism-to-ophthalmopathy patients. In over 5 hyperthyroidism patients, the T-cell repertoire of thyroid tissue was compared with the T-cell repertoire of blood. The 75 to 100 discovery patients were randomly split 7:3 into training and test sets. After sampling, hyperthyroidism patients received methimazole starting at 30 mg daily, and ophthalmopathy patients received high-dose intravenous methylprednisolone. The study used TCR beta repertoire signatures to distinguish Graves' ophthalmopathy from Graves' hyperthyroidism and to predict progression to ophthalmopathy. An independent validation cohort was composed of some 18 hyperthyroidism patients and 17 patients who later progressed from hyperthyroidism to ophthalmopathy. To explore V-J signatures that distinguish ophthalmopathy from hyperthyroidism, a discovery set of more than 90 patients was enrolled, made up of 40 to 45 with ophthalmopathy and around 57 with stable hyperthyroidism. Results and caveats for the whole study, not just this receptor: In validation, the model predicted ophthalmopathy progression with about 71% sensitivity and approximately 75% specificity; 12 predicted patients were CT-confirmed with GO in a median of approximately 6.5 months. The 13-signature model separated ophthalmopathy from stable hyperthyroidism with roughly 89% sensitivity and 81.08% specificity in cross-validation, and 80%/75% in the test set. Most expanded thyroid clonotypes with frequency above 0.001 were also detected in blood, suggesting blood repertoires may reflect the thyroid immune response. No statistical method was used to predetermine the sample size, and group allocation was not hidden from the investigators.

This clonotype was counted at least ten times. This clone's antigen is unknown. Base qualities are not provided; no much larger clone lies one nucleotide away. TCR beta CDR3 regions were amplified from RNA transcripts for repertoire sequencing. HTBI primers and the Qiagen OneStep RT-PCR kit were used in a first-round RT-PCR, which was followed by a second-round multiplex PCR, size selection and purification. Sequencing of the libraries was carried out on an Illumina HiSeq2000 in paired-end mode with 100 bp reads. As for the authors' bioinformatics: SOAPnuke was used for read processing, and reads with adapters, uncalled bases, a mean Phred below 15, or no exact constant-primer or identifier match were discarded. COPE v1.2.5 was used to merge high-quality paired reads. Unique nucleotide sequences were defined as clonotypes and aligned to IMGT TRB V, D and J references using MiTCR v1.1. Only V-J combinations with frequency above 0.0001 were analysed, covering around 99% of repertoires. For each V-J combination, a TCR clonal expansion and chaos score was defined as F50 clonal expansion divided by the chaos observed in the TCRdist matrix. Welch's t-statistics and random forest were used to narrow the features down to around 13 V-J combinations, which were then fed into a naive Bayes classifier. The similarity between thyroid and blood repertoires was quantified using the Morisita-Horn index. Using fastp at Q25 and MiXCR, TCRdb reprocessed the public reads and kept productive beta chains. Identical CDR3 proteins give one entry, which carries the most common genes and DNA. In this record, the V and J calls reflect TCRdb's handling and not the investigators' own analysis. The sample data list a few hundred thousand distinct CDR3 sequences, and roughly a fifth of these were observed just once. 35% to 55% of the sample goes to the ten largest clones.

The cysteine opens and the phenylalanine closes a CDR3 of 14 amino acids. Only the CDR3 portion is preserved as DNA: 42 bases, with reading frame beginning at the first base. Per the germline V gene (reference sequence), DFQATT is the CDR1 and SNEGSKA is the CDR2. V was cut back by 1 base and J by 1 base, leaving a gap of 10 bases between them. Patients with ophthalmopathy had moderately to severely active disease, with a Clinical Activity Score of 3 or more, a NOSPECS grade of 4 or more, and a disease duration of less than 3 months. Patients were excluded if they had other autoimmune diseases, uncontrolled infections, pregnancy or lactation. Clinical symptoms, serum thyroxine, TRAb, thyroid ultrasound and orbital computed tomography were used for diagnosis. PBMCs were isolated from more than 9 ml of fresh peripheral blood by Ficoll-Paque density gradient centrifugation. Total RNA was extracted with Trizol reagent and quality-checked on an Agilent 2100 Bioanalyzer.

This receptor chain uses TRBV20-1 and TRBJ2-5; the D gene is tentatively TRBD1 or TRBD2, each matching 5 bases. The origin of this receptor is a woman in her forties or fifties with Graves' ophthalmopathy. Donor details come from another sample of the same person, matched by shared clones. Sequencing input: peripheral blood. CDR3 reads: CSARVGGAQETQYF. The DNA reads as follows: TGCAGTGCTAGAGTTGGGGGAGCCCAAGAGACCCAGTACTTC.